Listed below are T cell receptor beta chains from one sample, sequenced in a study of cytomegalovirus exposure and HLA in healthy donors. The protocol was immunoSEQ multiplex PCR, while the TCRdb copy is restricted to in-frame clones and leaves out a portion. The repertoire holds approximately 160,000 clones, with roughly 80% as singletons. The specimen sequenced was PBMCs. Receptors originate from a male donor in good health and CMV-seronegative. Both conserved end residues are trimmed from each CDR3. Fields, in order: V gene, J gene, D gene, CDR3 protein. D genes are given only for firm matches.

V: TRBV5-1
J: TRBJ2-3
D: TRBD2
CDR3: ASSQLLSGGKDTQY

V: TRBV23-1
J: TRBJ1-2
D: TRBD1
CDR3: ASSQSTGEGYT

V: TRBV2
J: TRBJ2-7
D: -
CDR3: ASSEVTGTNEQY

V: TRBV6-5
J: TRBJ1-5
D: TRBD1
CDR3: ASSYSGTGNQPQH

V: TRBV7-3
J: TRBJ1-5
D: -
CDR3: ASSPGPYSNQPQH

V: TRBV7-9
J: TRBJ1-3
D: -
CDR3: SSSWTDSGNTIY

V: TRBV10-2
J: TRBJ2-2
D: -
CDR3: ASSDGLAAGELF

V: TRBV5-6
J: TRBJ2-7
D: TRBD1
CDR3: ASSPMTGGLYEQY

V: TRBV11-1
J: TRBJ2-1
D: TRBD2
CDR3: ASSSSGGAREQF

V: TRBV6-1
J: TRBJ2-1
D: TRBD2
CDR3: ASSGGLGGSYEQF

V: TRBV5-1
J: TRBJ2-5
D: TRBD1
CDR3: ASSLGQGAGETQY

V: TRBV13
J: TRBJ1-2
D: -
CDR3: ASSPRGANYGYT

V: TRBV7-2
J: TRBJ2-1
D: -
CDR3: ASSPGRGGYNEQF

V: TRBV10-1
J: TRBJ1-5
D: -
CDR3: ASSATAHIAIEDQPQH

V: TRBV29-1
J: TRBJ1-2
D: -
CDR3: SVRVPPYGYT

V: TRBV9
J: TRBJ2-1
D: -
CDR3: ASSPDGRRGDEQF

V: TRBV4-2
J: TRBJ2-7
D: -
CDR3: ASSLDPWSGYEQY

V: TRBV7-2
J: TRBJ2-1
D: TRBD2
CDR3: ASSLVTSGSNEQF

V: TRBV9
J: TRBJ2-2
D: TRBD1
CDR3: ASSVFMDRGIAGELF

V: TRBV5-1
J: TRBJ1-1
D: -
CDR3: ASSLEVGAAEAF

V: TRBV5-1
J: TRBJ1-5
D: -
CDR3: ASSQSGGQPQH

V: TRBV5-1
J: TRBJ2-5
D: TRBD1
CDR3: ASSLGGQGPQETQY

V: TRBV6-5
J: TRBJ1-6
D: -
CDR3: ASSPRGGGSPLH

V: TRBV6-6
J: TRBJ2-3
D: TRBD1
CDR3: ASRATGGDTQY

V: TRBV4-1
J: TRBJ2-3
D: TRBD2
CDR3: ASSQDPAGVGDTQY

V: TRBV21-1
J: TRBJ2-2
D: -
CDR3: ASSKGTEREGAGELF

V: TRBV7-2
J: TRBJ2-5
D: TRBD1
CDR3: ASSRTGTGVETQY

V: TRBV4-1
J: TRBJ2-3
D: -
CDR3: ASSQGTAGARTDTQY

V: TRBV19
J: TRBJ2-1
D: TRBD2
CDR3: ASSTGTSLDNEQF

V: TRBV11-2
J: TRBJ1-4
D: TRBD1
CDR3: ASSRDRGREKLF

V: TRBV5-4
J: TRBJ2-5
D: -
CDR3: ASSLGGAAQY

V: TRBV9
J: TRBJ1-6
D: -
CDR3: ASSSAPTSSPLH

V: TRBV7-6
J: TRBJ2-3
D: -
CDR3: ASSLDQRVSTDTQY

V: TRBV9
J: TRBJ1-1
D: -
CDR3: ASSVVTNEAF

V: TRBV7-3
J: TRBJ1-2
D: TRBD1
CDR3: ASRPTGGVRGYT

V: TRBV9
J: TRBJ1-2
D: -
CDR3: ASSVGPGNYGYP

V: TRBV9
J: TRBJ1-3
D: -
CDR3: VSSVVSSGNTIY

V: TRBV19
J: TRBJ2-7
D: TRBD2
CDR3: ASSQGRGEGEQY

V: TRBV2
J: TRBJ2-3
D: TRBD1
CDR3: ASSEARDRGLDTQY

V: TRBV19
J: TRBJ2-5
D: -
CDR3: ASSIVLQETQY

V: TRBV28
J: TRBJ2-3
D: -
CDR3: ASSLITFRTDTQY

V: TRBV19
J: TRBJ1-2
D: -
CDR3: ATREGLNYGYT

V: TRBV6-6
J: TRBJ2-7
D: -
CDR3: ASSTQGSEQY

V: TRBV28
J: TRBJ1-6
D: -
CDR3: ASSPRGRVGSPLH

V: TRBV7-2
J: TRBJ1-1
D: TRBD1
CDR3: ASSSGQGKAF